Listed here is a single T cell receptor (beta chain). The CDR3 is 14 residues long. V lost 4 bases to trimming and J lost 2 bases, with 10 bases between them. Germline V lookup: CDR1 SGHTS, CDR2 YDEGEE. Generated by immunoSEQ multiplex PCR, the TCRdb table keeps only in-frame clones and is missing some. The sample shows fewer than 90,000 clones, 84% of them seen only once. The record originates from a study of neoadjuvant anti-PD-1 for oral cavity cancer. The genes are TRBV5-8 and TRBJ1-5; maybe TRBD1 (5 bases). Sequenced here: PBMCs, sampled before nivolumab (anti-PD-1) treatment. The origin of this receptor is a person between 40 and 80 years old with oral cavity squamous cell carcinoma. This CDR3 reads CASSTQVGNQPQHF. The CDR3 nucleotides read TGTGCCAGCAGCACACAGGTGGGCAATCAGCCCCAGCATTTT.